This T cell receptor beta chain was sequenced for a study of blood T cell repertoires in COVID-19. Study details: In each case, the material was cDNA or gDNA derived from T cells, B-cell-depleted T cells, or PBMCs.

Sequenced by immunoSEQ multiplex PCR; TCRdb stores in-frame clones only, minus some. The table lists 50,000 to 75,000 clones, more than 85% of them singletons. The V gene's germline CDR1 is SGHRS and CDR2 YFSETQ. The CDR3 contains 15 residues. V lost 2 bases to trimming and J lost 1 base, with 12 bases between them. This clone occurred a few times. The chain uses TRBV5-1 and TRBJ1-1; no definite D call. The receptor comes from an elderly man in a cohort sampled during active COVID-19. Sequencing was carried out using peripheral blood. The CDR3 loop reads CASSFGNRQNTEAFF. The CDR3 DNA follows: TGCGCCAGCAGCTTCGGGAACAGACAGAACACTGAAGCTTTCTTT.